These 21 T cell receptor beta chains share one sample of origin, sequenced in a study of Ad26.COV2.S vaccination and SARS-CoV-2 variants. Clones were read by immunoSEQ multiplex PCR, and TCRdb kept only the in-frame ones, dropping some. The repertoire consists of about 370,000 clones, with roughly nine tenths occurring once and the leading ten covering 3.5%. Treatment reported: around 19 received Ad26.COV2.S at low or high dose, single or two shots; several received placebo; per-sample allocation not given. The investigators took samples on day 63 after the first vaccine or placebo injection. The sample was peripheral blood, taken in a trial of Ad26.COV2.S vaccine versus placebo. The receptor source for this set is a person between 18 and 59 years old who received the Ad26.COV2.S COVID-19 vaccine or a placebo.

The chain has TRBV25-1 and TRBJ1-2, with D perhaps matching TRBD1 (5 bases). V dropped 3 bases and J dropped 6 bases, with 14 bases sitting between them. Germline V gene lookup returns CDR1 MGHDK and CDR2 SYGVNS. This CDR3 has 14 residues. CDR3: CASSDWGVRDGYTF. CDR3 nucleotide sequence: TGTGCCAGCAGTGATTGGGGGGTACGAGATGGCTACACCTTC.

The chain has TRBV19 and TRBJ1-2; TRBD1 matches at 7 bases. Trimming at V came to 7 bases and at J to 4 bases, leaving 6 bases not matched to a gene. CDR1 is LNHDA and CDR2 is SQIVND in the germline V gene (reference sequence). The CDR3 has 13 residues. Here the CDR3 reads CASTPGQTYGYTF. The DNA of the CDR3 is TGTGCCAGTACCCCGGGACAGACCTATGGCTACACCTTC.

This clone was seen a handful of times. One junction end does not reproduce the germline sequence, and a read error may be involved. V is TRBV25-1 and J is TRBJ1-2; 7 bases align to TRBD1. Germline CDR1 and CDR2: MGHDK and SYGVNS. The CDR3 extends over 15 amino acids. CDR3 protein: CPSSQKTAGGNGYTF. CDR3 sequence (DNA): TGTCCCAGCAGTCAAAAAACGGCAGGGGGGAATGGCTACACCTTC.

The rearrangement links TRBV2 to TRBJ2-5, with unresolved D. Per the germline V gene, CDR1 is SNHLY and CDR2 is FYNNEI. V gave up 6 bases and J gave up 0 bases, with 8 bases separating them. This CDR3 is built from 13 residues. In DNA, the CDR3 is TGTGCCAGCAGGCCAGAGTACCAAGAGACCCAGTACTTC. Amino acids: CASRPEYQETQYF.

This clone has a single count. The chain recombines TRBV7-2 with TRBJ2-7; 8 bases line up with TRBD1. CDR1 is SGHTA, CDR2 FQGNSA, per germline. The CDR3 length is 15 residues. The V and J ends lost 1 base and 4 bases, in that order; junction bases with no gene match: 6. Here the CDR3 reads CASSLERDRTYEQYF. The CDR3 DNA sequence: TGTGCCAGCAGCTTAGAACGGGACAGGACATACGAGCAGTACTTC.

Regarding this clone: The sample has other DNA sequences that encode this CDR3 too. The genes are TRBV18 and TRBJ1-4; 9 bases agree with TRBD1. CDR3 length: 14 residues. Trimming at V came to 5 bases and at J to 6 bases, leaving 4 bases not matched to a gene. CDR1 and CDR2 from the germline V gene are KGHSH and LQKENI. In DNA, the CDR3 is TGTGCCAGCTCAGTGGACAGGGGTGATGAAAAACTGTTTTTT. Translation gives CASSVDRGDEKLFF.

The genes are TRBV7-9 and TRBJ2-2, with TRBD1 matching over 8 bases. With 5 bases clipped from V and 4 bases from J, the junction kept 6 bases outside the gene matches. This CDR3 comprises 15 residues. Germline V gives CDR1 SEHNR, CDR2 FQNEAQ (reference sequence). CDR3 amino acids: CASSPGQGGTGELFF. The CDR3 DNA reads TGTGCCAGCAGCCCCGGACAGGGAGGCACCGGGGAGCTGTTTTTT.

There are a few counts of this clone. This sequence joins TRBV12-5 and TRBJ1-6; D possibly corresponds to TRBD1 (6 bases). The CDR3 totals 13 residues. Trimming shortened V by 7 bases and J by 7 bases, and 11 bases separated the two germline ends. The germline CDR1 and CDR2 sequences are LGHNT and FRNRAP. CDR3 nucleotides: TGTGCTAGTGTTCAAGGGGGGAATTCACCCCTCCACTTT. It codes for CASVQGGNSPLHF.

The rearrangement joins TRBV7-8 to TRBJ1-5; no reliable D call. The germline V gene has CDR1 SGHVS and CDR2 FQNEAQ. V lost 4 bases to trimming and J lost 5 bases, with 15 bases between them. The CDR3 has 15 amino acids. The CDR3 protein is CASSSAGFTHQPQHF. The CDR3 region has the DNA TGTGCCAGCAGCTCGGCGGGGTTTACTCATCAGCCCCAGCATTTT.

This clone has a handful of counts. V and J are TRBV7-8 and TRBJ2-2; TRBD2 is a possible D gene (6 bases). Trimming removed 5 bases at V and 0 bases at J, with 13 bases between. The CDR3 extends over 16 amino acids. Germline CDR1 SGHVS, CDR2 FQNEAQ. CDR3 DNA sequence: TGTGCCAGCAGCCCCGGGAGAAAATCGAACACCGGGGAGCTGTTTTTT. It yields the protein CASSPGRKSNTGELFF.

V usage is TRBV7-8 and J usage is TRBJ2-2, with a possible D match to TRBD1 (6 bases). CDR3 length equals 16 residues. CDR1 SGHVS and CDR2 FQNEAQ come from the germline V gene. The ends were cut back, 2 bases at V and 0 bases at J, with 10 bases in the middle. The CDR3 DNA follows: TGTGCCAGCAGCTTACTGGACAGATCGAACACCGGGGAGCTGTTTTTT. This gives the protein CASSLLDRSNTGELFF.

J is TRBJ1-1 and V is TRBV27; D not resolved. Deletions cut 1 base from V and 5 bases from J, with 11 bases between. From germline, CDR1 is MNHEY and CDR2 SMNVEV (reference sequence). This CDR3 spans 14 amino acids. The CDR3 here is CASSLWEDRTEAFF. The DNA of the CDR3 is TGTGCCAGCAGTTTATGGGAGGACCGAACTGAAGCTTTCTTT.

The chain uses TRBV5-1 and TRBJ2-3; the match to TRBD2 covers 8 bases. This CDR3 is built from 18 residues. Germline loops: CDR1 SGHRS, CDR2 YFSETQ. The V and J ends lost 0 bases and 2 bases, in that order; junction bases with no gene match: 11. This chain's CDR3 is CASSLVPYGGANTDTQYF. In nucleotides, the CDR3 is TGCGCCAGCAGCTTGGTCCCGTACGGGGGGGCCAACACAGATACGCAGTATTTT. The entire variable domain, with the rest obtained from reference TRBV5-1 and TRBJ2-3, is as follows: KAGVTQTPRYLIKTRGQQVTLSCSPISGHRSVSWYQQTPGQGLQFLFEYFSETQRNKGNFPGRFSGRQFSNSRSEMNVSTLELGDSALYLCASSLVPYGGANTDTQYFGPGTRLTVL.

J is TRBJ2-7 and V is TRBV5-6; D remains ambiguous. Trimming took off 0 bases at V and 5 bases at J, with 6 bases between the two ends. Germline-derived CDR1 and CDR2 are SGHDT and YYEEEE. This CDR3 is built from 12 residues. CDR3 sequence (DNA): TGTGCCAGCAGCTTGGCCCATAACGAGCAGTACTTC. Its translation is CASSLAHNEQYF.

This clone was found once. This chain links TRBV6-1 with TRBJ2-3; a possible D gene is TRBD2 (5 bases). Germline V lookup: CDR1 MNHNS, CDR2 SASEGT. Between the trimmed V and J ends, which lost 1 base and 2 bases, there was a span of 13 bases. The CDR3 sequence is 16 residues long. CDR3 DNA: TGTGCCAGCAGTGAAGTTACGGGGTCCCCCACAGATACGCAGTATTTT. Its protein is CASSEVTGSPTDTQYF.

J is TRBJ2-5 and V is TRBV3-1 (or the pseudogene TRBV3-2); D gene unclear. With 5 bases removed from V and 0 bases from J, the gap between germline ends came to 4 bases. CDR3 length: 12 amino acids. CDR1 and CDR2 (germline): LGHDT, YNNKEL (reference sequence). CDR3 amino acids: CASSSNQETQYF. The CDR3 DNA reads as TGTGCCAGCAGCAGTAACCAAGAGACCCAGTACTTC.

The genes are TRBV6-6 and TRBJ1-2; 9 bases match TRBD1. The CDR3 runs to 13 residues. CDR1 is MNHNY and CDR2 is SVGAGI in the germline V gene (reference sequence). The trim removed 5 bases at V and 7 bases at J, leaving 5 bases unmatched. CDR3 region: CASSPRDRAGYTF. CDR3 nucleotides: TGTGCCAGCAGTCCCCGGGACAGGGCTGGCTACACCTTC.

V usage is TRBV21-1 and J usage is TRBJ2-1; TRBD2 is taken as the D call from the table, unchecked against the DNA. TRBV21-1 is assigned pseudogene status. The CDR3 has 15 residues. Here the CDR3 reads CASSPPDTHGDEQFF. The CDR3 DNA reads as TGTGCCAGCAGCCCCCCGGATACCCACGGGGATGAGCAGTTCTTC.

Concerning this clone itself: Other DNA sequences in this specimen translate into the identical CDR3. The chain employs TRBV5-1 and TRBJ1-1; no clear D gene. The CDR3 is made up of 14 amino acids. Germline V gives CDR1 SGHRS, CDR2 YFSETQ. Trimming took 0 bases from V and 1 from J, leaving 7 bases between them. CDR3 sequence (DNA): TGCGCCAGCAGCTTGGAAGGTTGGAACACTGAAGCTTTCTTT. Translating it yields CASSLEGWNTEAFF.

The chain couples TRBV7-6 to TRBJ2-3; D is possibly TRBD2 (5 bases). The CDR3 length is 15 residues. V was shortened by 5 bases and J by 1 base, with 13 bases between the two germline ends. Germline V CDR1 and CDR2: SGHVS, FNYEAQ. CDR3 residues: CASSLGVRGTDTQYF. The CDR3 coding sequence is TGTGCCAGCAGCCTCGGGGTGCGAGGCACAGATACGCAGTATTTT.

V and J are TRBV6-1 and TRBJ2-6; D may be TRBD1 (6 bases). The CDR3 is 19 residues long. Germline assignment: CDR1 MNHNS and CDR2 SASEGT. The V end was cut by 4 bases, the J end by 0 bases, with 19 bases between. The CDR3 spells CASSALTGFPISGANVLTF. As DNA, the CDR3 is TGTGCCAGCAGTGCACTAACAGGGTTTCCCATCTCTGGGGCCAACGTCCTGACTTTC.